Detailed here is one T cell receptor (beta chain). This sample was included in a study of blood T cell repertoires in COVID-19. Study-wide context: The samples span acute and convalescent COVID-19 from the United States, Italy and Spain. PBMCs, B-cell-depleted T cells, or T cells were the source of the cDNA or gDNA that made up the material.

CDR3 length: 12 amino acids. Germline V gene sequence: CDR1 SGDLS, CDR2 YYNGEE. Trimming cost V 2 bases and J 4 bases, with 6 bases left between them. Authors' analysis steps: For nucleated cells, counts were estimated from reference gene primer amplification. The assay was immunoSEQ multiplex PCR, and TCRdb's table has in-frame clones only and misses some. V, J and clone size were drawn from that table, and D and trimming were deduced from the DNA. Among 150,000 or so clones listed, around 80% were seen once. This chain links TRBV9 with TRBJ1-2; D is unclear. This receptor was obtained from a human donor with acute or convalescent COVID-19. The donor label of this sample is uncertain. Sample: peripheral blood. This CDR3 is CASSVAGYGYTF. DNA for the CDR3: TGTGCCAGCAGCGTCGCGGGCTATGGCTACACCTTC.